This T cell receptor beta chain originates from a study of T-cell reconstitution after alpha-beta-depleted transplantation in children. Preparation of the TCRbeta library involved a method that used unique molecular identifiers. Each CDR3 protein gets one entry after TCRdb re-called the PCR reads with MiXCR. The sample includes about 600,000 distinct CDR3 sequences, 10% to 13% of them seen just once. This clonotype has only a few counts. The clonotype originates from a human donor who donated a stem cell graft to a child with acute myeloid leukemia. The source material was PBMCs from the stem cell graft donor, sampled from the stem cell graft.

Written as DNA, the CDR3 is TGTGCCAGCAGTTACCAGCTGCTAGCCAAAAACATTCAGTACTTC. This sequence encodes CASSYQLLAKNIQYF. This sequence joins TRBV12-3 or TRBV12-4 and TRBJ2-4; D is unclear. The CDR3 totals 15 residues. V was clipped by 4 bases and J by 0 bases, with 10 bases between them.